This TCR beta chain was observed in a study of T cells in Graves' hyperthyroidism and ophthalmopathy. General study findings and limits: The model predicted ophthalmopathy a median roughly 6.3 months before onset. Classification by a 13 V-J model distinguished ophthalmopathy from stable hyperthyroidism. Blood also held most thyroid clonotypes expanded beyond 0.001.

As for this clonotype: Its specificity is not known.

TCR beta CDR3 region amplification was performed from RNA transcripts. A set of HTBI primers served as the primers for a first-round RT-PCR of the TCR CDR3. TCRdb re-derived calls from the multiplex PCR reads in MiXCR, one entry per CDR3 protein. The sample yields about 400,000 distinct CDR3 sequences, 14% to 15% seen once. This CDR3 is 12 amino acids long. The V gene's germline CDR1 is SQVTM and CDR2 ANQGSEA. V lost 4 bases and J lost 5, with 10 bases in between. Input material: blood. This TCR was sampled from a woman in her twenties or thirties with Graves' hyperthyroidism. This rearrangement joins TRBV29-1 to TRBJ2-3, with D uncertain. CDR3 sequence: CSVVVLGDTQYF. The CDR3 DNA is TGCAGCGTTGTCGTGTTGGGAGATACGCAGTATTTT.